This is a list of T cell receptor beta chains from one sample in a study of blood T cell repertoires in COVID-19. Measured with immunoSEQ multiplex PCR; TCRdb has only the in-frame clones, and not every one. This sample carries more than 95,000 clones, about 82% of them seen once, and the ten largest clones take roughly 5.4%. Source material: peripheral blood. All receptors derive from a human donor in a cohort sampled during active COVID-19. The CDR3 runs from the conserved cysteine through the conserved F or W. Each record gives: CDR3 length, V gene, CDR3 protein.

16,TRBV6-2/TRBV6-3,CASSPQREGPKAEQFF
14,TRBV25-1,CASSDRGLHQPQHF
14,TRBV24-1,CATSDTGSYNEQFF
13,TRBV5-1,CASSEQGAYGYTF
17,TRBV4-1,CASSQERSQQGKEKLFF
18,TRBV5-7,CASSSRGKSGWAKNIQYF
14,TRBV4-3,CASSLRLAEETQYF
14,TRBV6-5,CASRPGLATDTQYF
16,TRBV28,CASSQTSGKGTDTQYF
16,TRBV5-1,CASSSGQGVFTGELFF
17,TRBV27,CASSLSKGVGNERGYTF
18,TRBV27,CASSSGFLGEGKNTEAFF
14,TRBV7-9,CASSSGLAGGEQFF
12,TRBV5-1,CASSLVGEKAFF
16,TRBV6-5,CASSYGAGQRYNEQFF